Presented here are 9 T cell receptor beta chains from one specimen sequenced in a study of blood T cell repertoires in COVID-19 (dated by TCRdb to 2018 to 2020). The library was built by means of the immunoSEQ multiplex PCR assay. Entries here come from immuneACCESS through TCRdb and include only in-frame sequences with V and J called. Some clones fail to appear in such tables; in the studies checked, an unresolved V gene covers under half of the shortfall, and the cause of the remainder is unknown. In this sample the table shows about 200,000 clones, approximately 83% of which occur a single time. Over 2.5% of the sample is held by the ten biggest clonotypes. What was sequenced was peripheral blood. Receptors were obtained from a man aged 55 to 70 with acute or convalescent COVID-19.

V and J are TRBV27 and TRBJ1-6; TRBD1 aligns across 10 bases. Looked up from germline, CDR1 is MNHEY and CDR2 is SMNVEV (reference sequence). The CDR3 consists of 13 residues. Trimming cost V 4 bases and J 17 bases; bases outside gene matches: 8. DNA of the CDR3: TGTGCCAGCAGTTACCGGGACAGGGGATCCGTCCACTTT. Its protein product is CASSYRDRGSVHF.

The V call is TRBV2, the J call TRBJ2-7; 10 positions match TRBD1. This CDR3 is 14 amino acids long. Germline V gives CDR1 SNHLY, CDR2 FYNNEI. V trimming: 5 bases; J trimming: 5 bases; junction bases outside the gene matches: 6. The CDR3 spells CASSPGQGFDEQYF. The CDR3 DNA sequence: TGTGCCAGCAGTCCGGGACAGGGGTTCGACGAGCAGTACTTC.

The CDR3 coding sequence is TGTGCCAGCATATCAGGCTCTAATGAGCAGTTCTTC. It specifies CASISGSNEQFF. The chain joins TRBV27 to TRBJ2-1; no definite D call. This CDR3 comprises 12 residues. Germline CDR1 and CDR2: MNHEY and SMNVEV (reference sequence). Trimming took 7 bases from V and 7 from J, leaving 11 bases between them.

The chain is built from TRBV19 and TRBJ1-5; TRBD1 matches at 8 bases. This CDR3 has 15 amino acids. CDR1 and CDR2 from the germline V gene are LNHDA and SQIVND (reference sequence). Losses at the gene ends were 2 bases for V and 2 bases for J; bases not matched to a gene: 2. DNA of the CDR3: TGTGCCAGTAGTATACCAGGGGGCGGCAATCAGCCCCAGCATTTT. Amino acid sequence: CASSIPGGGNQPQHF.

About this clone: Other DNA sequences within the sample encode an identical CDR3. V usage is TRBV7-3 and J usage is TRBJ2-3; 9 bases are shared with TRBD2. Looked up from germline, CDR1 is SGHTA and CDR2 is FQGTGA. Trimming cost V 6 bases and J 0 bases; bases outside gene matches: 7. This CDR3 is 16 amino acids long. The CDR3 coding sequence is TGTGCCAGCAGTCCCGGAACTAGCGGGAGCACAGATACGCAGTATTTT. It translates to CASSPGTSGSTDTQYF.

The DNA for the CDR3 is TGTGCCAGCAGTTTTACGGGAGCGTCATACAATGAGCAGTTCTTC. Protein product: CASSFTGASYNEQFF. The chain is built from TRBV28 and TRBJ2-1; weak D call: TRBD2 (6 bases). V lost 3 bases to trimming and J lost 4 bases, with 13 bases between them. This CDR3 has 15 residues. Germline values: CDR1 MDHEN, CDR2 SYDVKM.

The V call is TRBV5-1, the J call TRBJ1-3; no firm D call. Trimming removed 0 bases at V and 1 base at J, with 5 bases between. In germline, CDR1 is SGHRS, CDR2 YFSETQ. The CDR3 totals 14 residues. In DNA form, the CDR3 reads TGCGCCAGCAGCTTGGCTTTTTCTGGAAACACCATATATTTT. Its translation: CASSLAFSGNTIYF. Full variable domain (remainder filled in from reference TRBV5-1 and TRBJ1-3): KAGVTQTPRYLIKTRGQQVTLSCSPISGHRSVSWYQQTPGQGLQFLFEYFSETQRNKGNFPGRFSGRQFSNSRSEMNVSTLELGDSALYLCASSLAFSGNTIYFGEGSWLTVV.

The rearrangement links TRBV18 to TRBJ2-1; D is possibly TRBD1 (6 bases). CDR3 length: 12 amino acids. V lost 5 bases and J lost 8, with 10 bases in between. Germline V lookup: CDR1 KGHSH, CDR2 LQKENI. The CDR3 reads CASSSHRDEQFF. CDR3 sequence (DNA): TGTGCCAGCTCATCACACAGGGATGAGCAGTTCTTC.

The CDR3 DNA reads as TGTGCCAGCAGCTACAGGGGGCAGAATGAAAAACTGTTTTTT. Protein sequence: CASSYRGQNEKLFF. The chain combines TRBV7-9 with TRBJ1-4; 9 nucleotides align to TRBD1. This CDR3 spans 14 amino acids. Trimming took 4 bases from V and 5 from J; bases not matched to a gene: 2. Per the germline V gene, CDR1 is SEHNR and CDR2 is FQNEAQ (reference sequence).